The present T cell receptor (beta chain) was sequenced within a study of CD8 T cells in ankylosing spondylitis. Only a few counts were recorded for this clonotype. Its target is not known. Scientists made TCR beta libraries using quantitative 5'-RACE with molecular barcodes. Using its own MiXCR run on the 5' RACE reads, TCRdb lists one record per CDR3 protein. Among about 160,000 distinct CDR3 sequences listed, around a tenth were seen once. Study-wide findings and caveats: Reported data indicate significant enrichment of disease-linked clones within matched ankylosing spondylitis synovial fluid. CD8+ by phenotype, disease-linked clones were relatively rare in peripheral blood.

CDR3 length: 15 residues. Germline V CDR1 and CDR2: SGDLS, YYNGEE. V gave up 0 bases and J gave up 3 bases; unmatched junction bases: 3. The chain joins TRBV9 to TRBJ2-1, with 7 bases fitting TRBD2. Sequenced material: blood, either unsorted or a sorted T cell fraction (not recorded which). This clonotype was sampled from a female donor with ankylosing spondylitis or in good health (not recorded which). The CDR3 region is CASSVVSGGYNEQFF. Written as DNA, the CDR3 is TGTGCCAGCAGCGTAGTGTCGGGAGGCTACAATGAGCAGTTCTTC.